This T cell receptor (beta chain) was documented in a study of post-analysis software for immune sequencing data. Unique molecular identifiers tagged the TCR beta cDNA libraries. TCRdb used MiXCR to reprocess the PCR reads, holding one entry per CDR3 protein. The sample lists about 160,000 distinct CDR3 sequences; under 40% were seen once. In its sample, this clonotype was seen once. Germline and junction disagree at one end, which may indicate a read error. The CDR3 sequence is 15 residues long. Germline CDR1 DFQATT, CDR2 SNEGSKA (reference sequence). This TCR was sampled from a girl aged 10 to 17 with multiple sclerosis. The genes are TRBV20-1 and TRBJ2-5, with a possible D match to TRBD2 (5 bases). Material: blood, obtained after autologous hematopoietic stem cell transplantation. CDR3: CSTREEDKGQETQYF. DNA of the CDR3: TGCAGTACTAGAGAAGAAGACAAGGGACAAGAGACCCAGTACTTC.